This TCR beta chain was identified during a study of early T cells in non-severe SARS-CoV-2 infection. Study-level background: Chains stayed unpaired after sequencing of bulk RNA from unsorted whole blood.

The study, taken as a whole, reports: VDJdb matching favored anti-spike CD8 responses, missing private and CD4 specificities.

Attachment of unique molecular identifiers to individual cDNA molecules was performed. TCRdb re-analysed the 5' RACE reads in MiXCR, keeping a single row per CDR3 protein. This table has approximately 46,000 distinct CDR3 sequences, approximately 8.5% appearing once. This clonotype was seen many times. Antigen unknown. Sequencing was done on a sample of whole blood. The clonotype comes from an adult who was a healthcare worker with PCR-confirmed SARS-CoV-2 infection or an uninfected control (not recorded which).

The CDR3 loop is CASSLDRDRKDTQYF. As DNA, the CDR3 is TGTGCCAGCAGCCTAGACCGGGACAGAAAAGATACGCAGTATTTT. The chain carries TRBV7-2 and TRBJ2-3; TRBD1 matches at 7 bases. This CDR3 spans 15 amino acids. The V and J ends lost 5 bases and 5 bases, in that order; junction bases with no gene match: 10. Per the germline V gene, CDR1 is SGHTA and CDR2 is FQGNSA.